These 15 T cell receptor beta chains share one sample of origin, sequenced in a study of blood T cell repertoires in COVID-19. The assay was immunoSEQ multiplex PCR, and TCRdb's table has in-frame clones only and misses some. The data show hundreds of thousands of clones, roughly four fifths seen once. Sequenced material: peripheral blood. The receptors were gathered from a woman between 45 and 60 years old with acute or convalescent COVID-19.

V gene TRBV4-1 combines with J gene TRBJ2-3; possibly TRBD2 for D (6 bases). V was trimmed by 1 base and J by 2 bases, leaving 7 bases between them. This CDR3 region has 14 residues. Per the germline V gene, CDR1 is MGHRA and CDR2 is YSYEKL. The CDR3 sequence is CASSQGTNTDTQYF. The CDR3 DNA reads as TGCGCCAGCAGCCAAGGGACTAACACAGATACGCAGTATTTT.

V and J are TRBV28 and TRBJ2-7; TRBD2 might be the D (6 bases). V lost 5 bases, J lost 4 bases, and 12 bases lay in between. Germline lookup yields CDR1 MDHEN and CDR2 SYDVKM. The CDR3 length is 13 residues. The CDR3 DNA reads TGTGCCAGCAGTCCGATTGGAGGGTACGAGCAGTACTTC. It yields the protein CASSPIGGYEQYF.

This sequence joins TRBV28 and TRBJ1-3; TRBD1 matches at 8 bases. The ends lost 3 bases at V and 0 bases at J; junction bases unmatched: 10. The V gene's germline CDR1 is MDHEN and CDR2 SYDVKM. This CDR3 has 18 amino acids. The CDR3 nucleotides are TGTGCCAGCAGTTTCCCCAGGACAGGGTCGGTCTCTGGAAACACCATATATTTT. It codes for CASSFPRTGSVSGNTIYF.

The chain uses TRBV5-6 and TRBJ1-4; no definite D call. The CDR3 extends over 13 amino acids. V lost 5 bases and J lost 4, with 9 bases in between. Germline values: CDR1 SGHDT, CDR2 YYEEEE. CDR3 protein: CASRASGNEKLFF. In DNA, the CDR3 is TGTGCCAGCAGAGCGTCGGGTAATGAAAAACTGTTTTTT.

The rearrangement joins TRBV6-1 to TRBJ2-3, with 9 positions matching TRBD2. J lost 5 bases, V lost 0 bases, and 12 bases had no gene match. The germline gives CDR1 MNHNS, CDR2 SASEGT. This CDR3 region has 18 residues. The CDR3 reads CASSEALLGSGRGDTQYF. The CDR3 nucleotides read TGTGCCAGCAGTGAAGCGCTTCTGGGTAGCGGGAGAGGAGATACGCAGTATTTT.

CDR3 residues: CAWSRVYSYEQYF. The DNA for the CDR3 is TGTGCCTGGAGCAGGGTCTATTCCTACGAGCAGTACTTC. The V call is TRBV30, the J call TRBJ2-7; a possible D gene is TRBD1 (5 bases). The CDR3 runs to 13 residues. Trimming cost V 3 bases and J 1 base, with 10 bases left between them. CDR1 is GTSNPN, CDR2 SVGIG, per germline (reference sequence).

V and J are TRBV19 and TRBJ1-5, with 7 nucleotides matching TRBD1. J gave up 6 bases and V 6 bases, and 8 bases lay outside the gene matches. CDR3 length equals 14 residues. Per the germline V gene, CDR1 is LNHDA and CDR2 is SQIVND (reference sequence). CDR3 sequence (DNA): TGTGCCAGTAGCGTACAGGGGACCATTCAGCCCCAGCATTTT. Amino acids: CASSVQGTIQPQHF.

The chain employs TRBV24-1 and TRBJ1-4; tentative D call: TRBD1 (5 bases). Germline V gene sequence: CDR1 KGHDR, CDR2 SFDVKD. The germline V and J ends were trimmed by 1 base and 6 bases, with 5 bases remaining between them. The CDR3 runs 13 residues. CDR3 in DNA: TGTGCCACCAGTGATTTAGGGGATGAAAAACTGTTTTTT. It specifies CATSDLGDEKLFF.

This chain connects TRBV6-6 to TRBJ1-5; a possible D gene is TRBD1 (6 bases). Germline V gene lookup returns CDR1 MNHNY and CDR2 SVGAGI (reference sequence). Trimming took off 2 bases at V and 1 base at J, with 6 bases between the two ends. This CDR3 has 14 residues. The CDR3 here is CASSYQGSNQPQHF. In DNA form, the CDR3 reads TGTGCCAGCAGTTACCAGGGGAGCAATCAGCCCCAGCATTTT.

V and J are TRBV18 and TRBJ2-5; no clear D gene. The germline V and J ends were trimmed by 3 bases and 5 bases, with 10 bases remaining between them. Germline CDR1 and CDR2: KGHSH and LQKENI. The CDR3 covers 13 residues. The CDR3 sequence is CASSPRFGETQYF. The CDR3 DNA is TGTGCCAGCTCACCGAGGTTCGGTGAGACCCAGTACTTC. Based on the CDR3 plus reference TRBV18 and TRBJ2-5, the full variable domain is NAGVMQNPRHLVRRRGQEARLRCSPMKGHSHVYWYRQLPEEGLKFMVYLQKENIIDESGMPKERFSAEFPKEGPSILRIQQVVRGDSAAYFCASSPRFGETQYFGPGTRLLVL.

The chain links TRBV7-6 to TRBJ2-2; D call uncertain. Trimming pared 8 bases from V and 3 bases from J, leaving 7 bases between. The germline gives CDR1 SGHVS, CDR2 FNYEAQ. The CDR3 sequence is 12 residues long. CDR3 in DNA: TGTGCCAGCTCCCGGGACACCGGGGAGCTGTTTTTT. This sequence encodes CASSRDTGELFF. Full variable domain (rest looked up from reference TRBV7-6 and TRBJ2-2): GAGVSQSPRYKVTKRGQDVALRCDPISGHVSLYWYRQALGQGPEFLTYFNYEAQQDKSGLPNDRFSAERPEGSISTLTIQRTEQRDSAMYRCASSRDTGELFFGEGSRLTVL.

This rearrangement joins TRBV5-4 to TRBJ1-5; D not certain. V was cut by 9 bases and J by 3 bases, with 13 bases left in between. Germline V gene sequence: CDR1 SGHNT, CDR2 YYREEE (reference sequence). The CDR3 is 13 amino acids. Here the CDR3 DNA reads TGTGCCACTTCGAGTAGCGCCAATCAGCCCCAGCATTTT. This codes for CATSSSANQPQHF.

The chain is built from TRBV2 and TRBJ1-2; 8 positions match TRBD1. Trimming removed 5 bases from V and 5 bases from J; junction bases left unmatched: 7. Per germline, CDR1 SNHLY and CDR2 FYNNEI. This CDR3 has 14 residues. DNA of the CDR3: TGTGCCAGCAGTTTTGGACAGGGAGGGTATGGCTACACCTTC. This codes for CASSFGQGGYGYTF.

Only a few counts were recorded for this clone. J is TRBJ2-1 and V is TRBV4-2; 11 bases line up with TRBD1. Losses at the gene ends were 4 bases for V and 8 bases for J; bases not matched to a gene: 10. The CDR3 contains 16 residues. Germline V gene data show CDR1 as LGHNA and CDR2 as YNFKEQ. The CDR3 nucleotides read TGTGCCAGCAGCCCCCGGGACAGGGGGACCGTAGATGAGCAGTTCTTC. It yields the protein CASSPRDRGTVDEQFF.

This chain joins TRBV3-1 (or the pseudogene TRBV3-2) and TRBJ2-1; D perhaps matches TRBD2 (7 bases). Germline-derived CDR1 and CDR2 are LGHDT and YNNKEL (reference sequence). This CDR3 contains 17 residues. The V end was cut by 0 bases, the J end by 5 bases, with 17 bases between. This CDR3 is CASSQEGRGGLHNEQFF. The CDR3 DNA reads TGTGCCAGCAGCCAAGAAGGAAGGGGGGGGCTCCACAATGAGCAGTTCTTC.